This T cell receptor beta chain was identified during a study of CD4+ T cells in melanoma. A note on this clone: What it binds is unknown.

General study results and limits: Reportedly, melanoma neoantigen-specific CD4+ T cells showed varied differentiation states. A reported correlation linked neoantigen-specific CD4+ T cells to CD8+, macrophage and B cell function.

CDR1 and CDR2 (germline): SGHAT, FQNNGV. There are 15 residues in the CDR3. Trimming took 6 bases from V and 7 from J; bases not matched to a gene: 12. Here immunoSEQ multiplex PCR was the method, and the copy in TCRdb shows in-frame clones only, minus some. The data contain around 7,100 clones, roughly half of them singletons. The V and J genes are TRBV11-2 and TRBJ1-2; 9 bases are shared with TRBD1. Sequenced material: cells from a culture (not recorded whether cultured in vitro). The origin of this receptor is a human donor with melanoma. CDR3 residues: CASRYTAQGAFGYTF. The CDR3 nucleotides read TGTGCCAGCAGATACACCGCACAGGGGGCTTTTGGCTACACCTTC.